One and the same sample provided the 20 T cell receptor beta chains below, sequenced in a study of shared clonotypes between healthy human individuals. Assay: immunoSEQ multiplex PCR; the TCRdb copy retains only in-frame clones and omits some. The repertoire consists of about 2.2 million clones, with about 94% occurring once and the leading ten covering 1.5% to 2%. Naive CD8 cells were CD45RO-negative, positively selected for CCR7, excluding terminally differentiated effector memory CD45RA+ cells. Specimen: naive CD8+ T cells from PBMCs. The receptors shown here come from a man younger than 35 in good health. Some clones in this sample may be carry-over from other donors' samples.

The chain couples TRBV6-1 to TRBJ1-5, with TRBD1 matching 8 bases. CDR3 length equals 13 residues. The germline gives CDR1 MNHNS, CDR2 SASEGT. Germline trimming cut 7 bases from V and 7 bases from J; bases unmatched to any gene: 6. CDR3 region: CASKTGGEQPQHF. The CDR3, as DNA: TGTGCCAGCAAAACAGGGGGGGAACAGCCCCAGCATTTT.

The chain employs TRBV6-1 and TRBJ1-4; D gene uncertain. V lost 4 bases and J lost 2, with 8 bases in between. This CDR3 has 14 amino acids. Germline CDR1 and CDR2: MNHNS and SASEGT. The CDR3 DNA reads TGTGCCAGCAGTGCCGCGTGGACTAATGAAAAACTGTTTTTT. Amino acid sequence: CASSAAWTNEKLFF.

The V gene is TRBV6-5, the J gene TRBJ2-5, with TRBD2 matching over 10 bases. The J segment lost 5 bases and the V segment lost 0 bases, leaving 6 bases of the junction unmatched. The CDR3 totals 16 residues. Germline CDR1 is MNHEY and CDR2 is SVGAGI. As DNA, the CDR3 is TGTGCCAGCAGTTACTCCCAGCGGGAGGGCCCGGAGACCCAGTACTTC. Translated, it gives CASSYSQREGPETQYF.

The chain is built from TRBV7-9 and TRBJ1-1, with D unclear. CDR3 size: 15 residues. V lost 3 bases to trimming and J lost 1 base, with 12 bases between them. Germline lookup yields CDR1 SEHNR and CDR2 FQNEAQ (reference sequence). The CDR3 bases are TGTGCCAGCAGCTTTTCCAAAACGGGGAACACTGAAGCTTTCTTT. It specifies CASSFSKTGNTEAFF.

This clone was picked up one time. Different DNA sequences within this sample yield the same CDR3. The gene calls are TRBV27 and TRBJ2-7; D unclear. The germline gives CDR1 MNHEY, CDR2 SMNVEV (reference sequence). The CDR3 length is 15 residues. The germline V and J ends were trimmed by 0 bases and 1 base, with 10 bases remaining between them. CDR3: CASSLSGGWSYEQYF. The CDR3 bases are TGTGCCAGCAGTTTATCTGGCGGTTGGTCCTACGAGCAGTACTTC.

The chain couples TRBV4-1 to TRBJ2-5; 9 bases line up with TRBD1. J gave up 4 bases and V 1 base, and 4 bases lay outside the gene matches. Germline CDR1 reads MGHRA; CDR2 reads YSYEKL. The CDR3 contains 15 residues. CDR3: CASSQGKGQGETQYF. CDR3 coding DNA: TGCGCCAGCAGCCAAGGGAAGGGACAGGGAGAGACCCAGTACTTC.

The chain couples TRBV5-1 to TRBJ2-7; 7 bases are shared with TRBD2. The trim removed 3 bases at V and 7 bases at J, leaving 13 bases unmatched. The length of the CDR3 is 15 residues. Germline loops: CDR1 SGHRS, CDR2 YFSETQ. The CDR3 bases are TGCGCCAGCAGCTCCCCCTGGGCGGGAGAGGGGGAGCAGTACTTC. Protein sequence: CASSSPWAGEGEQYF.

The gene calls are TRBV15 and TRBJ2-7; the D gene is possibly TRBD1 (5 bases). CDR1 is LNHNV and CDR2 is YYDKDF in the germline V gene (reference sequence). Trimming pared 5 bases from V and 0 bases from J, leaving 11 bases between. This CDR3 has 14 amino acids. The CDR3 DNA reads as TGTGCCACCAGCCCCAGGGTTGGCTCCTACGAGCAGTACTTC. The encoded protein is CATSPRVGSYEQYF.

CDR3 region: CASSYMGSGQPQHF. CDR3 coding DNA: TGTGCCAGCAGTTACATGGGGAGCGGTCAGCCCCAGCATTTT. The V gene is TRBV6-6, the J gene TRBJ1-5; D uncertain. Trimming removed 2 bases at V and 6 bases at J, with 11 bases between. The CDR3 consists of 14 residues. CDR1 is MNHNY, CDR2 SVGAGI, per germline (reference sequence).

CDR3 nucleotides: TGTGCCAGCAGCGTAGCCGCTATCCGGACCGGAGCTTTCTTT. Its translation is CASSVAAIRTGAFF. The chain is built from TRBV9 and TRBJ1-1; D ambiguous. The germline V gene encodes CDR1 SGDLS and CDR2 YYNGEE. Trimming left V 0 bases short and J 10 bases short, with 16 bases between. The CDR3 runs to 14 residues. Using reference TRBV9 and TRBJ1-1 for the parts outside the CDR3, the full variable domain is DSGVTQTPKHLITATGQRVTLRCSPRSGDLSVYWYQQSLDQGLQFLIQYYNGEERAKGNILERFSAQQFPDLHSELNLSSLELGDSALYFCASSVAAIRTGAFFGQGTRLTVV.

The V and J genes are TRBV4-1 and TRBJ2-2; D is unclear. From germline, CDR1 is MGHRA and CDR2 YSYEKL. The CDR3 sequence is 15 residues long. Trimming left V 0 bases short and J 5 bases short, with 10 bases between. The CDR3 DNA is TGCGCCAGCAGCCAAGATCGGACCAGAACCGGGGAGCTGTTTTTT. As protein: CASSQDRTRTGELFF.

The chain carries TRBV10-1 and TRBJ2-7, with 9 bases matching TRBD1. V lost 7 bases, J lost 2 bases, and 12 bases stayed unmatched. Germline-derived CDR1 and CDR2 are WNHNN and SYGVQD (reference sequence). The CDR3 sequence is 16 residues long. DNA for the CDR3: TGCGCCAGCAATTCCACCGGGACAGGGCCGACCTACGAGCAGTACTTC. Its protein is CASNSTGTGPTYEQYF.

The rearrangement joins TRBV4-2 to TRBJ2-4; D might be TRBD1 (6 bases). The CDR3 sequence is 14 residues long. Germline V CDR1 and CDR2: LGHNA, YNFKEQ. Trimming removed 4 bases from V and 6 bases from J, with 13 bases in between. The CDR3 here is CASSPWGRGNIQYF. CDR3 coding DNA: TGTGCCAGCAGCCCCTGGGGCAGGGGAAACATTCAGTACTTC.

In this sample, this clone turned up once. Other DNA sequences in the sample encode the same CDR3. The V gene is TRBV30, the J gene TRBJ1-2, with 8 bases aligning to TRBD1. Per germline, CDR1 GTSNPN and CDR2 SVGIG (reference sequence). CDR3 length: 12 residues. The V gene end was trimmed by 5 bases and the J gene end by 3 bases; junction bases not matched to a gene: 2. The CDR3 DNA reads as TGTGCCTGGCAGGGGGCGGACTATGGCTACACCTTC. It encodes CAWQGADYGYTF.

The CDR3 sequence is CASRNRRQEAFF. CDR3 DNA: TGTGCCAGCAGAAACAGGAGACAAGAAGCTTTCTTT. The rearrangement links TRBV6-5 to TRBJ1-1; a weak D match, TRBD1 (5 bases). Trimming took off 6 bases at V and 8 bases at J, with 13 bases between the two ends. This CDR3 is built from 12 residues. Germline values: CDR1 MNHEY, CDR2 SVGAGI.

This chain joins TRBV7-8 and TRBJ2-5; D call uncertain. This CDR3 has 16 amino acids. Between the trimmed V and J ends, which lost 4 bases and 1 base, there was a span of 16 bases. Germline CDR1 is SGHVS and CDR2 is FQNEAQ. The CDR3 here is CASSSRSDALQETQYF. The CDR3 nucleotides read TGTGCCAGCAGCTCGCGGTCTGACGCTCTCCAAGAGACCCAGTACTTC.

The J gene is TRBJ1-5, the V gene TRBV30; D is undetermined. Germline V gives CDR1 GTSNPN, CDR2 SVGIG (reference sequence). V lost 2 bases, J lost 2 bases, and 10 bases lay in between. This CDR3 has 14 amino acids. The CDR3 DNA is TGTGCCTGGAGTTTTGGTTTAGGCAATCAGCCCCAGCATTTT. Amino acids: CAWSFGLGNQPQHF.

The CDR3 sequence is CASSLNLRQPQHF. CDR3 bases: TGTGCCAGCAGCTTGAACTTGAGACAGCCCCAGCATTTT. The J gene is TRBJ1-5, the V gene TRBV5-8; D uncertain. Germline V gene sequence: CDR1 SGHTS, CDR2 YDEGEE. This CDR3 has 13 residues. The ends were cut back, 1 base at V and 7 bases at J, with 9 bases in the middle. Filled out from reference TRBV5-8 and TRBJ1-5, the complete variable domain reads EAGVTQSPTHLIKTRGQQATLRCSPISGHTSVYWYQQALGLGLQFLLWYDEGEERNRGNFPPRFSGRQFPNYSSELNVNALELEDSALYLCASSLNLRQPQHFGDGTRLSIL.

V gene TRBV29-1 combines with J gene TRBJ1-3; D gene ambiguous. Germline V gene sequence: CDR1 SQVTM, CDR2 ANQGSEA. The length of the CDR3 is 19 residues. V was shortened by 1 base and J by 0 bases, with 22 bases between the two germline ends. Here the CDR3 reads CSVEGPPGRLNPSGNTIYF. In DNA, the CDR3 is TGCAGCGTTGAAGGACCCCCTGGACGGCTTAATCCCTCTGGAAACACCATATATTTT. Using reference TRBV29-1 and TRBJ1-3 for the parts outside the CDR3, the full variable domain is SAVISQKPSRDICQRGTSLTIQCQVDSQVTMMFWYRQQPGQSLTLIATANQGSEATYESGFVIDKFPISRPNLTFSTLTVSNMSPEDSSIYLCSVEGPPGRLNPSGNTIYFGEGSWLTVV.

The chain combines TRBV7-9 with TRBJ2-7, with unresolved D. Germline CDR1 reads SEHNR; CDR2 reads FQNEAQ (reference sequence). The CDR3 covers 13 residues. V lost 6 bases and J 1 base, leaving 10 bases between the germline ends. In nucleotides, the CDR3 is TGTGCCAGCAGAGGGCCTATATCCTACGAGCAGTACTTC. Translating it yields CASRGPISYEQYF.